The 17 T cell receptor beta chains given below trace back to one sample, sequenced in a study of T cell changes during pregnancy in multiple sclerosis. The method was immunoSEQ multiplex PCR; TCRdb's version includes in-frame clones alone and lacks a portion of them. The sample has about 52,000 clones, around nine tenths seen once. The sample in question was CD4+ T cells from peripheral blood mononuclear cells, obtained before pregnancy. The receptors shown here come from a female donor with multiple sclerosis, enrolled in a pregnancy study.

V is TRBV19 and J is TRBJ1-4; D is unresolved. Germline CDR1 is LNHDA and CDR2 is SQIVND (reference sequence). Trimming removed 6 bases from V and 0 bases from J, with 11 bases in between. The CDR3 extends over 15 amino acids. CDR3 sequence (DNA): TGTGCCAGTAGACCGCAGACTGCAACTAATGAAAAACTGTTTTTT. Translated: CASRPQTATNEKLFF.

The V gene is TRBV5-1, the J gene TRBJ2-7; 8 nucleotides agree with TRBD2. Germline trimming cut 3 bases from V and 0 bases from J; bases unmatched to any gene: 5. The length of the CDR3 is 15 residues. Germline V gene sequence: CDR1 SGHRS, CDR2 YFSETQ. CDR3: CASSWLAGHSYEQYF. The CDR3 DNA sequence: TGCGCCAGCAGCTGGCTAGCGGGTCACTCCTACGAGCAGTACTTC.

V gene TRBV6-1 combines with J gene TRBJ1-1; the D gene is possibly TRBD1 (5 bases). In germline, CDR1 is MNHNS, CDR2 SASEGT. With 2 bases removed from V and 1 base from J, the gap between germline ends came to 14 bases. This CDR3 spans 16 amino acids. The chain's CDR3 is CASSEIRRVGNTEAFF. The CDR3 DNA is TGTGCCAGCAGTGAAATTCGCAGGGTGGGGAACACTGAAGCTTTCTTT.

The chain has TRBV15 and TRBJ1-1; D possibly corresponds to TRBD1 (5 bases). Per the germline V gene, CDR1 is LNHNV and CDR2 is YYDKDF (reference sequence). CDR3 length: 13 residues. The V end was cut by 8 bases, the J end by 1 base, with 11 bases between. Here the CDR3 DNA reads TGTGCCACCGGGGGGGTCACGAACACTGAAGCTTTCTTT. It is translated as CATGGVTNTEAFF.

This chain uses TRBV30 with TRBJ2-7; D is undetermined. The ends were cut back, 2 bases at V and 0 bases at J, with 5 bases in the middle. Germline CDR1 reads GTSNPN; CDR2 reads SVGIG (reference sequence). The CDR3 has 12 residues. The CDR3 DNA follows: TGTGCCTGGAGTCCCGTCTCCTACGAGCAGTACTTC. Encoded protein: CAWSPVSYEQYF.

The chain carries TRBV5-6 and TRBJ2-7; TRBD2 might be the D (7 bases). This CDR3 spans 14 amino acids. Germline CDR1 is SGHDT and CDR2 is YYEEEE. Trimming stripped 7 bases from V and 0 bases from J, with 14 bases between. CDR3 protein: CASGRRGPSYEQYF. The CDR3 DNA is TGTGCCAGCGGGAGGCGGGGGCCCTCCTACGAGCAGTACTTC.

Turning to this clone: Other DNA sequences in the same sample also yield this CDR3. The rearrangement joins TRBV5-4 to TRBJ1-3, with 8 bases fitting TRBD1. The germline V gene encodes CDR1 SGHNT and CDR2 YYREEE (reference sequence). With V trimmed by 4 bases and J by 4 bases, 4 bases remained unmatched. The CDR3 extends over 14 amino acids. CDR3 nucleotide sequence: TGTGCCAGCAGCCTGGACAGGGCCGGAAACACCATATATTTT. Residues: CASSLDRAGNTIYF.

The J gene is TRBJ2-7, the V gene TRBV5-4; 10 bases fit TRBD1. Germline CDR1 is SGHNT and CDR2 is YYREEE (reference sequence). The CDR3 is 14 residues long. J was trimmed by 3 bases and V by 4 bases; bases with no gene match: 4. CDR3 sequence: CASSPGQGIYEQYF. The DNA for the CDR3 is TGTGCCAGCAGCCCGGGACAGGGGATCTACGAGCAGTACTTC.

The genes are TRBV12-1 and TRBJ1-2; TRBD1 reflects the table's D call only, with no check against the DNA. TRBV12-1 is assigned pseudogene status. The CDR3 contains 15 residues. CDR3 amino acids: CASSTQGATNYGYTF. In DNA form, the CDR3 reads TGTGCCAGCAGTACACAGGGGGCGACCAACTATGGCTACACCTTC.

The gene calls are TRBV27 and TRBJ2-4; D perhaps matches TRBD2 (7 bases). Germline V gene lookup returns CDR1 MNHEY and CDR2 SMNVEV (reference sequence). The CDR3 extends over 17 amino acids. Between the trimmed V and J ends, which lost 6 bases and 2 bases, there was a span of 20 bases. The CDR3 spells CASSPRGAVTTKNIQYF. The CDR3 bases are TGTGCCAGCAGCCCCCGGGGGGCCGTAACAACCAAAAACATTCAGTACTTC.

The V and J genes are TRBV9 and TRBJ2-3, with 10 positions matching TRBD2. CDR1 is SGDLS, CDR2 YYNGEE, per germline. The CDR3 spans 19 residues. Trimming at V came to 3 bases and at J to 4 bases, leaving 17 bases not matched to a gene. CDR3 sequence: CASSEGVGSGRMGADTQYF. In DNA form, the CDR3 reads TGTGCCAGCAGCGAGGGGGTGGGTAGCGGGAGGATGGGCGCAGATACGCAGTATTTT.

J is TRBJ2-7 and V is TRBV5-8, with TRBD2 matching 13 bases. V dropped 4 bases and J dropped 0; count of bases not matched to a gene: 4. Germline assignment: CDR1 SGHTS and CDR2 YDEGEE. The CDR3 contains 16 residues. The CDR3 nucleotides are TGTGCCAGCAGCGGGACTAGCGGGGAGATCTCCTACGAGCAGTACTTC. This codes for CASSGTSGEISYEQYF.

This chain uses TRBV19 with TRBJ2-2; D call uncertain. CDR3 length: 14 amino acids. CDR1 and CDR2 (germline): LNHDA, SQIVND (reference sequence). V dropped 7 bases and J dropped 0 bases, with 9 bases sitting between them. CDR3 protein: CASMRSANTGELFF. CDR3 DNA sequence: TGTGCCAGTATGAGGAGCGCGAACACCGGGGAGCTGTTTTTT.

The chain recombines TRBV27 with TRBJ1-1; no clear D gene. The CDR3 is 13 residues long. V lost 3 bases and J 5 bases, leaving 10 bases between the germline ends. Germline assignment: CDR1 MNHEY and CDR2 SMNVEV (reference sequence). CDR3 nucleotides: TGTGCCAGCAGTTTTTTTCCCCAGACTGAAGCTTTCTTT. Translating gives CASSFFPQTEAFF.

The chain links TRBV18 to TRBJ1-1; TRBD1 matches 11 bases. V shed 5 bases, J shed 6 bases, and the junction held 8 bases outside the gene matches. Germline CDR1 is KGHSH and CDR2 is LQKENI. This CDR3 has 15 residues. Here the CDR3 DNA reads TGTGCCAGCTCATCCGGGACAGGGGGGAGGTCTGAAGCTTTCTTT. It translates to CASSSGTGGRSEAFF.

A single count supports this clone. CDR3 coding DNA: TGTGCCAGCAGCCCGCCCATGGTAGCTAGCGGGACCCAGTACTTC. As protein: CASSPPMVASGTQYF. The chain links TRBV5-4 to TRBJ2-5; TRBD2 agrees at 7 bases. Germline V CDR1 and CDR2: SGHNT, YYREEE (reference sequence). The CDR3 consists of 15 residues. Germline trimming cut 4 bases from V and 7 bases from J; bases unmatched to any gene: 13.

J is TRBJ2-7 and V is TRBV7-2; 8 positions agree with TRBD2. Trimming took 5 bases from V and 4 from J; bases not matched to a gene: 7. This CDR3 is 14 amino acids long. CDR1 and CDR2 (germline): SGHTA, FQGNSA. The CDR3 coding sequence is TGTGCCAGCAGCCCCCGGGGGGGCGGTTACGAGCAGTACTTC. Residues: CASSPRGGGYEQYF.